Shown below are 26 T cell receptor beta chains from a single sample sequenced in a study of T cell responses to AZD1222 COVID-19 vaccine. Here immunoSEQ multiplex PCR was the method, and the copy in TCRdb shows in-frame clones only, minus some. The repertoire consists of 130,000 or so clones, with more than 80% occurring once and the leading ten covering more than 4.5%. The sample consisted of peripheral blood, taken on day 0 of AZD1222 vaccination. The receptors were sampled from an adult in good health.

This sequence joins TRBV30 and TRBJ2-7; D is undetermined. In germline, CDR1 is GTSNPN, CDR2 SVGIG (reference sequence). There are 14 residues in the CDR3. V lost 3 bases to trimming and J lost 2 bases, with 14 bases between them. CDR3 sequence: CAWSLQVPPYEQYF. CDR3 bases: TGTGCCTGGAGCCTTCAGGTGCCACCCTACGAGCAGTACTTC.

This clone has just one count. The CDR3 bases are TGTGCCAGCAGCCAAGGACCGACAGATTATAGCAATCAGCCCCAGCATTTT. Protein sequence: CASSQGPTDYSNQPQHF. The chain employs TRBV3-1 (or the pseudogene TRBV3-2) and TRBJ1-5; D may be TRBD1 (5 bases). Trimming stripped 1 base from V and 0 bases from J, with 13 bases between. The CDR3 is made up of 17 amino acids. The germline V gene encodes CDR1 LGHDT and CDR2 YNNKEL (reference sequence).

The CDR3 DNA reads TGTGCCAGCAGTAGGGAAGCAGAATATGGCTACACCTTC. Amino acids: CASSREAEYGYTF. The chain has TRBV2 and TRBJ1-2; the D is unclear. This CDR3 is built from 13 residues. V gave up 5 bases and J gave up 5 bases, with 12 bases separating them. CDR1 SNHLY and CDR2 FYNNEI come from the germline V gene.

This clone was seen a handful of times. The rearrangement links TRBV10-2 to TRBJ2-2; 7 bases map to TRBD1. V trimming: 8 bases; J trimming: 4 bases; junction bases outside the gene matches: 1. CDR3 length: 12 amino acids. Germline CDR1 is WSHSY and CDR2 is SAAADI. CDR3 sequence reads: CASQGVTGELFF. In DNA, the CDR3 is TGCGCCAGCCAGGGGGTCACCGGGGAGCTGTTTTTT.

The rearrangement uses TRBV6-5 and TRBJ2-7; possibly TRBD1 or TRBD2 for D (5 bases each). The CDR3 runs to 14 residues. The ends were cut back, 5 bases at V and 3 bases at J, with 14 bases in the middle. Germline loops: CDR1 MNHEY, CDR2 SVGAGI. The DNA of the CDR3 is TGTGCCAGCAGTACCCCCGGGGACCTCTACGAGCAGTACTTC. It translates to CASSTPGDLYEQYF.

This chain joins TRBV2 and TRBJ2-1; D may match TRBD1 or TRBD2 (6 bases each). Germline loops: CDR1 SNHLY, CDR2 FYNNEI. There are 15 residues in the CDR3. Trimming took 2 bases from V and 4 from J, leaving 12 bases between them. The DNA for the CDR3 is TGTGCCAGCAGTGAATCGGGGGCCTTTTACAATGAGCAGTTCTTC. Encoded protein: CASSESGAFYNEQFF.

A single count supports this clone. Its ends do not fully match the called genes, so a read error is possible. The chain is built from TRBV3-1 (or the pseudogene TRBV3-2) and TRBJ1-1, with TRBD1 as a possible D gene (6 bases). The CDR3 spans 15 residues. Germline CDR1 is LGHDT and CDR2 is YNNKEL (reference sequence). In nucleotides, the CDR3 is TGTGCCAGCAGCCACTCAGACACAGGGAACGCTGAAGCTTTCTTT. Its protein is CASSHSDTGNAEAFF.

This chain connects TRBV25-1 to TRBJ1-2; D not resolved. Per the germline V gene, CDR1 is MGHDK and CDR2 is SYGVNS. Trimming took off 5 bases at V and 1 base at J, with 5 bases between the two ends. The CDR3 loop spans 12 amino acids. CDR3: CASSRVNYGYTF. In DNA form, the CDR3 reads TGTGCCAGCAGTCGAGTTAACTATGGCTACACCTTC.

The J gene is TRBJ2-1, the V gene TRBV24-1; D possibly corresponds to TRBD2 (6 bases). The V end lost 4 bases, the J end lost 15 bases, and 18 bases lay between the germline ends. The germline V gene has CDR1 KGHDR and CDR2 SFDVKD. The CDR3 has 13 residues. CDR3 in DNA: TGTGCCACCAGTGAGCCCTTAGGAGGGAGATGGTTCTTC. It codes for CATSEPLGGRWFF.

This chain links TRBV5-4 with TRBJ1-2, with TRBD1 matching 7 bases. V was clipped by 2 bases and J by 5 bases; unmatched bases: 12. Looked up from germline, CDR1 is SGHNT and CDR2 is YYREEE (reference sequence). The CDR3 is 16 amino acids. CDR3 DNA sequence: TGTGCCAGCAGCTTCCCCCTCACAGGGGACAGTTATGGCTACACCTTC. Its translation is CASSFPLTGDSYGYTF.

This chain uses TRBV2 with TRBJ1-2; D ambiguous. Trimming left V 6 bases short and J 3 bases short, with 11 bases between. This CDR3 comprises 13 residues. Germline CDR1 reads SNHLY; CDR2 reads FYNNEI. The CDR3 spells CASRVTTYYGYTF. CDR3 bases: TGTGCCAGCAGAGTGACAACCTACTATGGCTACACCTTC.

This clone was observed a single time. The gene calls are TRBV25-1 and TRBJ1-6; D is perhaps TRBD1 (5 bases). CDR1 is MGHDK, CDR2 SYGVNS, per germline. V dropped 4 bases and J dropped 7 bases, with 14 bases sitting between them. The CDR3 consists of 15 residues. The CDR3 DNA reads TGTGCCAGCAGTGCCCGACAGCAAAGGAATTCACCCCTCCACTTT. This gives the protein CASSARQQRNSPLHF.

The CDR3: CASSKLGANTEAFF. CDR3 nucleotides: TGTGCCAGCAGTAAATTGGGAGCGAACACTGAAGCTTTCTTT. This chain connects TRBV6-5 to TRBJ1-1, with D unresolved. Germline-derived CDR1 and CDR2 are MNHEY and SVGAGI. The V gene lost 5 bases and the J gene lost 1 base, with 11 bases spanning the gap. This CDR3 spans 14 amino acids.

V and J are TRBV6-5 and TRBJ1-1, with D perhaps TRBD1 (5 bases). The length of the CDR3 is 13 residues. Trimming pared 7 bases from V and 6 bases from J, leaving 15 bases between. In germline, CDR1 is MNHEY, CDR2 SVGAGI. CDR3 sequence: CASTAGTPPEAFF. Written as DNA, the CDR3 is TGTGCCAGCACCGCGGGGACTCCCCCTGAAGCTTTCTTT.

The V and J genes are TRBV5-1 and TRBJ2-4; D is undetermined. CDR1 SGHRS and CDR2 YFSETQ come from the germline V gene. Trimming left V 4 bases short and J 8 bases short, with 10 bases between. The CDR3 is 12 residues long. For the CDR3, the DNA is TGCGCCAGCAGCCCCCCGTCGGACATTCAGTACTTC. Amino acids: CASSPPSDIQYF.

The rearrangement links TRBV9 to TRBJ1-1; TRBD1 might be the D (6 bases). The CDR3 runs to 15 residues. Trimming removed 0 bases at V and 3 bases at J, with 12 bases between. The germline V gene encodes CDR1 SGDLS and CDR2 YYNGEE. The CDR3, as DNA: TGTGCCAGCAGCGTAGATCCCAGGGGAGACACTGAAGCTTTCTTT. Residues: CASSVDPRGDTEAFF.

This clone was counted a few times. The rearrangement links TRBV30 to TRBJ1-3; 11 bases are shared with TRBD1. With 7 bases clipped from V and 3 bases from J, the junction kept 2 bases outside the gene matches. Germline CDR1 and CDR2: GTSNPN and SVGIG (reference sequence). The CDR3 runs to 13 residues. The CDR3 DNA is TGTGCCTCAGGGACAGGGGGTGGAAACACCATATATTTT. Translated, it gives CASGTGGGNTIYF.

The chain joins TRBV7-9 to TRBJ1-2; TRBD1 matches at 10 bases. CDR3 size: 15 residues. Trimming took 8 bases from V and 2 from J; bases not matched to a gene: 8. In germline, CDR1 is SEHNR, CDR2 FQNEAQ (reference sequence). The CDR3 DNA sequence: TGTGCCAGCTTTCTGAAGACAGGGGGCAACTATGGCTACACCTTC. Its translation is CASFLKTGGNYGYTF.

The chain links TRBV30 to TRBJ1-2; 7 bases agree with TRBD1. V shed 0 bases, J shed 4 bases, and the junction held 8 bases outside the gene matches. Germline loops: CDR1 GTSNPN, CDR2 SVGIG (reference sequence). The CDR3 is 15 residues long. CDR3 DNA: TGTGCCTGGAGTGTAAACAGGGGAGATGTCTATGGCTACACCTTC. Residues: CAWSVNRGDVYGYTF.

J is TRBJ1-2 and V is TRBV15; D perhaps matches TRBD1 (5 bases). Germline CDR1 and CDR2: LNHNV and YYDKDF (reference sequence). Trimming shortened V by 1 base and J by 2 bases, and 5 bases separated the two germline ends. The CDR3 extends over 13 amino acids. CDR3: CATSRGQNYGYTF. DNA of the CDR3: TGTGCCACCAGCAGAGGACAGAACTATGGCTACACCTTC.

The chain combines TRBV3-1 (or the pseudogene TRBV3-2) with TRBJ2-7; D call uncertain. The V and J ends lost 0 bases and 1 base respectively, with 10 bases between them. This CDR3 spans 15 amino acids. Germline-derived CDR1 and CDR2 are LGHDT and YNNKEL (reference sequence). CDR3 DNA: TGTGCCAGCAGCCAAGAGCCCGACGGATCCTACGAGCAGTACTTC. Its protein is CASSQEPDGSYEQYF.

The chain employs TRBV18 and TRBJ2-5; D could derive from TRBD1 or TRBD2 (7 bases each). The CDR3 extends over 15 amino acids. Germline V gives CDR1 KGHSH, CDR2 LQKENI. V was trimmed by 3 bases and J by 4 bases, leaving 15 bases between them. CDR3 sequence reads: CASSPQGGPGETQYF. The CDR3 DNA sequence: TGTGCCAGCTCACCCCAGGGGGGGCCAGGAGAGACCCAGTACTTC.

This clone has just one count. This chain connects TRBV6-2 or TRBV6-3 to TRBJ2-7; TRBD2 matches at 11 bases. This CDR3 has 15 residues. Losses at the gene ends were 0 bases for V and 7 bases for J; bases not matched to a gene: 5. CDR1 MNHEY and CDR2 SVGEGT come from the germline V gene. CDR3 bases: TGTGCCAGCAGTTACTCGAAACTAGCGGGAGTAGAGCAGTACTTC. Protein product: CASSYSKLAGVEQYF.

The chain has TRBV30 and TRBJ2-2; the D is unclear. The CDR3 is 14 residues long. Germline CDR1 reads GTSNPN; CDR2 reads SVGIG (reference sequence). The ends were cut back, 4 bases at V and 4 bases at J, with 13 bases in the middle. This CDR3 reads CAWKRNILTGELFF. As DNA, the CDR3 is TGTGCCTGGAAACGGAATATCCTCACCGGGGAGCTGTTTTTT. Filled out from reference TRBV30 and TRBJ2-2, the complete variable domain reads SQTIHQWPATLVQPVGSPLSLECTVEGTSNPNLYWYRQAAGRGLQLLFYSVGIGQISSEVPQNLSASRPQDRQFILSSKKLLLSDSGFYLCAWKRNILTGELFFGEGSRLTVL.

The rearrangement joins TRBV28 to TRBJ2-3; 14 bases map to TRBD2. CDR1 is MDHEN, CDR2 SYDVKM, per germline. This CDR3 comprises 19 residues. J was trimmed by 2 bases and V by 6 bases; bases with no gene match: 13. CDR3 amino acids: CASSLAYPGLAGATDTQYF. The DNA of the CDR3 is TGTGCCAGCAGCCTAGCGTACCCGGGACTAGCGGGAGCCACAGATACGCAGTATTTT.

V and J are TRBV10-3 and TRBJ1-1, with D maybe TRBD1 (5 bases). CDR3 size: 14 residues. Germline lookup yields CDR1 ENHRY and CDR2 SYGVKD. Trimming removed 4 bases at V and 4 bases at J, with 13 bases between. In nucleotides, the CDR3 is TGTGCCATCAGTGGAAAGGGGTTGACCACTGAAGCTTTCTTT. Residues: CAISGKGLTTEAFF.